These T cell receptor beta chains were read from a single sample in a study of shared clonotypes between healthy human individuals. Only in-frame clones appear in the TCRdb table, and some are missing; sequencing was by immunoSEQ multiplex PCR. Here the sample spans approximately 1.5 million clones, 95% to 99% being singletons. The sample taken for sequencing was naive CD4+ T cells sorted from blood. The source of these receptors is a man aged 30-40 years in good health. Each CDR3 is given with its conserved first and last residue. The D gene is left open where the match is weak. Some rows have no size entry. The others give once, few or many, or a class for an expanded clone.

clone_size: .
j_call: TRBJ1-5
d_call: .
cdr3_length: 18
v_call: TRBV7-3
cdr3_aa: CASSLDGPGFASNQPQHF
cdr3_nt: TGTGCCAGCAGCCTGGACGGACCAGGGTTTGCAAGCAATCAGCCCCAGCATTTT

clone_size: .
j_call: TRBJ2-5
d_call: .
cdr3_length: 13
v_call: TRBV6-5
cdr3_aa: CASSFGVRETQYF
cdr3_nt: TGTGCCAGCAGTTTTGGGGTTCGTGAGACCCAGTACTTC

clone_size: .
j_call: TRBJ2-3
d_call: TRBD2
cdr3_length: 14
v_call: TRBV7-2
cdr3_aa: CASSLVGGVDTQYF
cdr3_nt: TGTGCCAGCAGCTTAGTGGGAGGGGTCGATACGCAGTATTTT

clone_size: .
j_call: TRBJ2-7
d_call: .
cdr3_length: 15
v_call: TRBV4-3
cdr3_aa: CASSHASAGPHEQYF
cdr3_nt: TGCGCCAGCAGCCATGCTAGCGCCGGCCCCCACGAGCAGTACTTC

clone_size: .
j_call: TRBJ2-1
d_call: .
cdr3_length: 14
v_call: TRBV19
cdr3_aa: CASSKVAAYNEQFF
cdr3_nt: TGTGCCAGTAGTAAGGTAGCGGCCTACAATGAGCAGTTCTTC

clone_size: .
j_call: TRBJ2-1
d_call: .
cdr3_length: 14
v_call: TRBV19
cdr3_aa: CASSMIPFGNEQFF
cdr3_nt: TGTGCCAGTAGTATGATTCCTTTTGGCAATGAGCAGTTCTTC

clone_size: .
j_call: TRBJ1-3
d_call: TRBD1
cdr3_length: 16
v_call: TRBV9
cdr3_aa: CASSVGQGAFGNTIYF
cdr3_nt: TGTGCCAGCAGCGTCGGACAGGGGGCGTTTGGAAACACCATATATTTT

clone_size: .
j_call: TRBJ2-7
d_call: .
cdr3_length: 12
v_call: TRBV2
cdr3_aa: CASRDDSFEQYF
cdr3_nt: TGTGCCAGCAGAGATGATAGTTTCGAGCAGTACTTC

clone_size: .
j_call: TRBJ1-2
d_call: .
cdr3_length: 15
v_call: TRBV30
cdr3_aa: CAWSVGQRSNYGYTF
cdr3_nt: TGTGCCTGGAGTGTCGGACAGAGATCTAACTATGGCTACACCTTC

clone_size: .
j_call: TRBJ2-7
d_call: .
cdr3_length: 14
v_call: TRBV18
cdr3_aa: CASSPLATLYEQYF
cdr3_nt: TGTGCCAGCTCTCCCCTAGCTACCCTCTACGAGCAGTACTTC

clone_size: .
j_call: TRBJ2-7
d_call: TRBD2
cdr3_length: 14
v_call: TRBV4-3
cdr3_aa: CASSREAGGYEQYF
cdr3_nt: TGCGCCAGCAGCCGAGAAGCGGGAGGATACGAGCAGTACTTC

clone_size: .
j_call: TRBJ2-7
d_call: .
cdr3_length: 11
v_call: TRBV2
cdr3_aa: CASSQGYEQYF
cdr3_nt: TGTGCCAGCAGCCAGGGCTACGAGCAGTACTTC

clone_size: .
j_call: TRBJ1-3
d_call: .
cdr3_length: 14
v_call: TRBV6-6
cdr3_aa: CASTPAGSGNTIYF
cdr3_nt: TGTGCCAGCACCCCCGCTGGCTCTGGAAACACCATATATTTT

clone_size: .
j_call: TRBJ2-1
d_call: .
cdr3_length: 14
v_call: TRBV7-6
cdr3_aa: CASSPRTRHNEQFF
cdr3_nt: TGTGCCAGCAGCCCCAGGACTCGCCACAATGAGCAGTTCTTC

clone_size: .
j_call: TRBJ2-7
d_call: .
cdr3_length: 12
v_call: TRBV7-9
cdr3_aa: CASSLESLEQYF
cdr3_nt: TGTGCCAGCAGCTTAGAGTCGCTTGAGCAGTACTTC

clone_size: .
j_call: TRBJ1-1
d_call: .
cdr3_length: 16
v_call: TRBV7-2
cdr3_aa: CASSLALSGIRTEAFF
cdr3_nt: TGTGCCAGCAGCTTAGCGCTATCAGGGATAAGGACTGAAGCTTTCTTT

clone_size: .
j_call: TRBJ1-2
d_call: .
cdr3_length: 13
v_call: TRBV6-5
cdr3_aa: CASSRDGYYGYTF
cdr3_nt: TGTGCCAGCAGCCGGGACGGCTATTATGGCTACACCTTC

clone_size: few
j_call: TRBJ2-7
d_call: .
cdr3_length: 14
v_call: TRBV28
cdr3_aa: CASLGRGDSYEQYF
cdr3_nt: TGTGCCAGCCTTGGCAGAGGAGACTCCTACGAGCAGTACTTC

clone_size: .
j_call: TRBJ2-1
d_call: TRBD2
cdr3_length: 16
v_call: TRBV5-1
cdr3_aa: CASSFNPGGPYNEQFF
cdr3_nt: TGCGCCAGCAGCTTTAATCCGGGGGGACCCTACAATGAGCAGTTCTTC

clone_size: few
j_call: TRBJ2-1
d_call: TRBD2
cdr3_length: 14
v_call: TRBV5-5
cdr3_aa: CASSQTLAGYEQFF
cdr3_nt: TGTGCCAGCAGCCAAACACTAGCGGGGTATGAGCAGTTCTTC

clone_size: .
j_call: TRBJ2-1
d_call: TRBD2
cdr3_length: 18
v_call: TRBV5-1
cdr3_aa: CASSYGLAGGPVGDEQFF
cdr3_nt: TGCGCCAGCAGCTACGGACTAGCGGGAGGGCCGGTCGGAGATGAGCAGTTCTTC

clone_size: .
j_call: TRBJ2-7
d_call: TRBD2
cdr3_length: 17
v_call: TRBV5-1
cdr3_aa: CASSLTIVRGSSYEQYF
cdr3_nt: TGCGCCAGCAGCCTAACTATCGTCCGCGGGAGCTCCTACGAGCAGTACTTC

clone_size: .
j_call: TRBJ2-1
d_call: .
cdr3_length: 15
v_call: TRBV5-1
cdr3_aa: CASSLGQFSYNEQFF
cdr3_nt: TGCGCCAGCAGCCTTGGACAGTTCTCCTACAATGAGCAGTTCTTC

clone_size: .
j_call: TRBJ2-2
d_call: TRBD2
cdr3_length: 13
v_call: TRBV28
cdr3_aa: CASRGTSGGELFF
cdr3_nt: TGTGCCAGCAGGGGTACTAGCGGCGGGGAGCTGTTTTTT

clone_size: .
j_call: TRBJ1-3
d_call: TRBD1
cdr3_length: 17
v_call: TRBV5-1
cdr3_aa: CASSLGRTGLSGNTIYF
cdr3_nt: TGCGCCAGCAGCTTGGGCCGGACAGGGCTCTCTGGAAACACCATATATTTT

clone_size: .
j_call: TRBJ2-6
d_call: .
cdr3_length: 15
v_call: TRBV27
cdr3_aa: CASSRPGTGANVLTF
cdr3_nt: TGTGCCAGCAGTCGCCCGGGTACTGGGGCCAACGTCCTGACTTTC

clone_size: .
j_call: TRBJ2-1
d_call: TRBD2
cdr3_length: 16
v_call: TRBV9
cdr3_aa: CASSVLSGVAHNEQFF
cdr3_nt: TGTGCCAGCAGCGTCCTAAGCGGGGTTGCCCACAATGAGCAGTTCTTC

clone_size: .
j_call: TRBJ1-1
d_call: .
cdr3_length: 13
v_call: TRBV2
cdr3_aa: CAIKVVGGTEAFF
cdr3_nt: TGTGCCATTAAAGTGGTGGGGGGAACTGAAGCTTTCTTT

clone_size: .
j_call: TRBJ2-1
d_call: TRBD2
cdr3_length: 15
v_call: TRBV5-1
cdr3_aa: CASSTTGTSPHEQFF
cdr3_nt: TGCGCCAGCAGCACAACCGGGACTAGCCCCCATGAGCAGTTCTTC

clone_size: .
j_call: TRBJ2-1
d_call: .
cdr3_length: 16
v_call: TRBV21-1
cdr3_aa: CASSKVGRDSYNEQFF
cdr3_nt: TGTGCCAGCAGCAAAGTCGGGAGAGACTCCTACAATGAGCAGTTCTTC

clone_size: .
j_call: TRBJ2-1
d_call: .
cdr3_length: 15
v_call: TRBV7-8
cdr3_aa: CASSRRENSYNEQFF
cdr3_nt: TGTGCCAGCAGCAGGAGGGAGAACTCCTACAATGAGCAGTTCTTC

clone_size: once
j_call: TRBJ1-2
d_call: .
cdr3_length: 12
v_call: TRBV5-1
cdr3_aa: CASSNQGYGYTF
cdr3_nt: TGCGCCAGCAGCAATCAGGGATATGGCTACACCTTC

clone_size: .
j_call: TRBJ2-5
d_call: .
cdr3_length: 17
v_call: TRBV7-8
cdr3_aa: CASGPNTGFWGQETQYF
cdr3_nt: TGTGCCAGCGGACCCAACACTGGGTTCTGGGGCCAAGAGACCCAGTACTTC

clone_size: .
j_call: TRBJ2-7
d_call: TRBD1
cdr3_length: 15
v_call: TRBV2
cdr3_aa: CASSQDRGGGNEQYF
cdr3_nt: TGTGCCAGCAGCCAGGACAGGGGAGGAGGGAACGAGCAGTACTTC

clone_size: .
j_call: TRBJ2-1
d_call: TRBD2
cdr3_length: 15
v_call: TRBV7-2
cdr3_aa: CASSLDSGRGREQFF
cdr3_nt: TGTGCCAGCAGCTTAGATAGCGGGAGGGGGAGGGAGCAGTTCTTC

clone_size: .
j_call: TRBJ2-2
d_call: .
cdr3_length: 16
v_call: TRBV5-1
cdr3_aa: CASSLDWGPMAGELFF
cdr3_nt: TGCGCCAGCAGCTTGGACTGGGGGCCTATGGCCGGGGAGCTGTTTTTT

clone_size: .
j_call: TRBJ2-3
d_call: .
cdr3_length: 13
v_call: TRBV4-1
cdr3_aa: CASSLADTDTQYF
cdr3_nt: TGCGCCAGCAGCCTCGCGGACACAGATACGCAGTATTTT

clone_size: .
j_call: TRBJ2-1
d_call: TRBD2
cdr3_length: 15
v_call: TRBV5-6
cdr3_aa: CASSLLSSGDNEQFF
cdr3_nt: TGTGCCAGCAGCTTGTTGTCTAGCGGGGACAATGAGCAGTTCTTC

clone_size: .
j_call: TRBJ1-1
d_call: TRBD1
cdr3_length: 14
v_call: TRBV7-2
cdr3_aa: CASSAGQGNTEAFF
cdr3_nt: TGTGCCAGCAGCGCTGGACAGGGAAACACTGAAGCTTTCTTT

clone_size: .
j_call: TRBJ2-1
d_call: TRBD2
cdr3_length: 15
v_call: TRBV7-3
cdr3_aa: CASSRAGGLYNEQFF
cdr3_nt: TGTGCCAGCAGCAGAGCGGGGGGGCTGTACAATGAGCAGTTCTTC

clone_size: .
j_call: TRBJ1-1
d_call: .
cdr3_length: 17
v_call: TRBV7-8
cdr3_aa: CASSLVRGILLDTEAFF
cdr3_nt: TGTGCCAGCAGCTTAGTTCGGGGGATATTGTTGGACACTGAAGCTTTCTTT

clone_size: .
j_call: TRBJ2-1
d_call: .
cdr3_length: 15
v_call: TRBV5-1
cdr3_aa: CASSLEGDAYNEQFF
cdr3_nt: TGCGCCAGCAGCTTGGAAGGGGACGCCTACAATGAGCAGTTCTTC

clone_size: .
j_call: TRBJ1-4
d_call: .
cdr3_length: 11
v_call: TRBV7-3
cdr3_aa: CASSPWDMRPF
cdr3_nt: TGTGCCAGCAGCCCATGGGACATGAGGCCGTTT

clone_size: .
j_call: TRBJ2-7
d_call: .
cdr3_length: 13
v_call: TRBV13
cdr3_aa: CASSRQGFYEQYF
cdr3_nt: TGTGCCAGCAGCCGCCAGGGTTTCTACGAGCAGTACTTC

clone_size: .
j_call: TRBJ2-4
d_call: .
cdr3_length: 17
v_call: TRBV30
cdr3_aa: CAWSEGRLVLAKNIQYF
cdr3_nt: TGTGCCTGGAGTGAGGGCCGTCTAGTCCTAGCCAAAAACATTCAGTACTTC

clone_size: .
j_call: TRBJ1-5
d_call: .
cdr3_length: 16
v_call: TRBV11-2
cdr3_aa: CASSLRAGAGGQPQHF
cdr3_nt: TGTGCCAGCAGCTTAAGAGCAGGGGCCGGCGGGCAGCCCCAGCATTTT

clone_size: .
j_call: TRBJ1-1
d_call: .
cdr3_length: 16
v_call: TRBV7-2
cdr3_aa: CASSLTLSGPNTEAFF
cdr3_nt: TGTGCCAGCAGCTTAACTTTGTCAGGGCCGAACACTGAAGCTTTCTTT

clone_size: once
j_call: TRBJ2-7
d_call: TRBD1
cdr3_length: 14
v_call: TRBV6-1
cdr3_aa: CASSEPWDSYEQYF
cdr3_nt: TGTGCCAGCAGTGAACCGTGGGACAGCTACGAGCAGTACTTC

clone_size: .
j_call: TRBJ1-2
d_call: .
cdr3_length: 13
v_call: TRBV7-9
cdr3_aa: CASSLQGSGGYTF
cdr3_nt: TGTGCCAGCAGCTTACAGGGTTCGGGCGGCTACACCTTC